This is a list of T cell receptor beta chains from one sample in a study of control samples from healthy donors and cancer patients. Produced via immunoSEQ multiplex PCR; TCRdb's table is partial and in-frame only. The repertoire consists of some 64,000 clones, with about nine tenths occurring once and the leading ten covering roughly 1.2%. The sample comprised PBMCs. The receptors shown here come from a woman between 45 and 60 years old with colorectal cancer. Each CDR3 is given with its conserved first and last residue. Clone size, where shown, is once, few, many, or a class for clones that have expanded.

NA	TRBV5-1	TRBJ2-5	CASSDSGHQETQYF
NA	TRBV19	TRBJ2-5	CASSILIGQETQYF
once	TRBV19	TRBJ2-1	CASSLEGTYYNEQFF
NA	TRBV18	TRBJ1-1	CASSPESRGEAFF
few	TRBV30	TRBJ2-7	CAWGTSLHEQYF
NA	TRBV30	TRBJ1-2	CAWRSINYGYTF
NA	TRBV21-1	TRBJ2-2	CARKFPGRLSAGELFF
NA	TRBV3-1/TRBV3-2	TRBJ1-4	CASSQDDRKLFF
once	TRBV27	TRBJ1-1	CASSRYQGGREAFF
few	TRBV10-1	TRBJ1-1	CASSETGPYTEAFF
NA	TRBV7-3	TRBJ2-6	CASSLLTSGANVLTF
NA	TRBV3-1/TRBV3-2	TRBJ1-6	CASSHGRPGSPLHF
NA	TRBV27	TRBJ1-1	CASSTNPYRGAFF
NA	TRBV5-1	TRBJ1-4	CASSGNPGQGVEKLFF
NA	TRBV24-1	TRBJ2-1	CATSDSALPRFSYNEQFF